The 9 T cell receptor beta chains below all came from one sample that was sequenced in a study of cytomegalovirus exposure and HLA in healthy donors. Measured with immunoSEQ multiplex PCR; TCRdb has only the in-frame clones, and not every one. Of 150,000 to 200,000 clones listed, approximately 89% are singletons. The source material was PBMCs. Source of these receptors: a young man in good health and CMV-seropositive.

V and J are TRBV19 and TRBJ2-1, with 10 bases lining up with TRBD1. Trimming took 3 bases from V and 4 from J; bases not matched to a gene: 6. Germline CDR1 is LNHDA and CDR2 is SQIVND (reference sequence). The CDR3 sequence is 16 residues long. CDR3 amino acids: CASSIPGQGVYNEQFF. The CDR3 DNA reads TGTGCCAGTAGTATCCCCGGACAGGGGGTTTACAATGAGCAGTTCTTC.

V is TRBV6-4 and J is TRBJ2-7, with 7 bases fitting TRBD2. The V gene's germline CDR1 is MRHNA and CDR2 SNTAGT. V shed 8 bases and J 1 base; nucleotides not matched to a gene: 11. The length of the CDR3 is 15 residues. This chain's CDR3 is CASAPDGGGSYEQYF. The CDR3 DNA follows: TGTGCCAGCGCCCCCGATGGGGGAGGGTCCTACGAGCAGTACTTC.

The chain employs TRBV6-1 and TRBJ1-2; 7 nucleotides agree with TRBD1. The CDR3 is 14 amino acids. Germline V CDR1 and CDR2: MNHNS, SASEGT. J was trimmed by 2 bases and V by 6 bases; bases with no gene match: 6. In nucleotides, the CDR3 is TGTGCCAGCAGACCGAGGACAGGCAACTATGGCTACACCTTC. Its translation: CASRPRTGNYGYTF.

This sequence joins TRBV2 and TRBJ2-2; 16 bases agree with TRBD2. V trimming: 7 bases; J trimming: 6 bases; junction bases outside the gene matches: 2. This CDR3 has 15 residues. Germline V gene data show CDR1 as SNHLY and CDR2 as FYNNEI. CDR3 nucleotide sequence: TGTGCCAGCAAAGGGACTAGCGGGAGGGCCGGGGAGCTGTTTTTT. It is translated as CASKGTSGRAGELFF.

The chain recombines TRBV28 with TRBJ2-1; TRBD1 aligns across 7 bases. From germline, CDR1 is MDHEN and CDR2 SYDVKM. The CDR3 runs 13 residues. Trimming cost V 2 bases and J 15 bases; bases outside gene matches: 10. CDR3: CASSLSSPSGGFF. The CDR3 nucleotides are TGTGCCAGCAGTTTAAGCTCCCCTTCAGGGGGGTTCTTC.

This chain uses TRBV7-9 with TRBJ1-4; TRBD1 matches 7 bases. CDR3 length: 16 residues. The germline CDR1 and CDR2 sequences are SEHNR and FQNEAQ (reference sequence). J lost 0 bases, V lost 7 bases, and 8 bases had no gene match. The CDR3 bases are TGTGCCAGCATCATAGGGGGCGCAGCAACTAATGAAAAACTGTTTTTT. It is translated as CASIIGGAATNEKLFF.

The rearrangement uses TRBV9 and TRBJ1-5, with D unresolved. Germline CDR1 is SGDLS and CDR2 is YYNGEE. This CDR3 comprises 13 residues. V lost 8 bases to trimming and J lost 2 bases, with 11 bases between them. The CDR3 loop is CASARGGNQPQHF. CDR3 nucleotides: TGTGCCAGTGCCCGGGGTGGCAATCAGCCCCAGCATTTT.

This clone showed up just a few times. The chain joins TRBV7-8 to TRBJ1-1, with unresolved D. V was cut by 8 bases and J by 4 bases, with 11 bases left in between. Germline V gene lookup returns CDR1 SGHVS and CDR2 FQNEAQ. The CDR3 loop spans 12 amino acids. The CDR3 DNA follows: TGTGCCAGCGCTCGGGGAGGCACTGAAGCTTTCTTT. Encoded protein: CASARGGTEAFF.

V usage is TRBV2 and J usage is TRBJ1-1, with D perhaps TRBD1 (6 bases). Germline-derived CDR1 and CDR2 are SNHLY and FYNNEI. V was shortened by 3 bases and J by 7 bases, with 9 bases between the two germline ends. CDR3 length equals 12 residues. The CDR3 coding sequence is TGTGCCAGCAGTGACAACAGGGATGAAGCTTTCTTT. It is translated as CASSDNRDEAFF.